Listed below are T cell receptor beta chains from one sample, sequenced in a study of blood T cell repertoires in COVID-19. Produced via immunoSEQ multiplex PCR; TCRdb's table is partial and in-frame only. This sample has around 140,000 clones, with more than 75% found just once. The sample comprised peripheral blood. Receptor source: a man aged 70-80 years with active COVID-19. Each CDR3 is given with its conserved first and last residue. D genes are given only for firm matches. Part of the rows lack a size; the others show once, few, many or a class for expanded clones.

clone_size d_call cdr3_length j_call v_call cdr3_nt cdr3_aa
NA NA 15 TRBJ2-7 TRBV2 TGTGCCAGCCGGAGGGGGCCGGCAGGGATCTACGAGCAGTACTTC CASRRGPAGIYEQYF
NA TRBD2 16 TRBJ2-1 TRBV7-2 TGTGCCAGCAGCTATTCTAGCGGGAGGGCGAACAATGAGCAGTTCTTC CASSYSSGRANNEQFF
NA NA 15 TRBJ2-7 TRBV5-4 TGTGCCAGCAGCTCCCGGACTGTATCCCCGTACGAGCAGTACTTC CASSSRTVSPYEQYF
NA NA 14 TRBJ1-1 TRBV27 TGTGCCAGCAGCCCGAGTTACCTGAACACTGAAGCTTTCTTT CASSPSYLNTEAFF
NA NA 14 TRBJ1-1 TRBV7-9 TGTGCCAGCAGCTTGGGCAGCATGAACACTGAAGCTTTCTTT CASSLGSMNTEAFF
NA TRBD2 15 TRBJ2-2 TRBV14 TGTGCCAGCAGCCAGAGGACTAGCGGCACCGGGGAGCTGTTTTTT CASSQRTSGTGELFF
NA TRBD2 17 TRBJ2-7 TRBV5-6 TGTGCCAGCAGCTGGGGACGTAGCGGGAGATGGGGCTACGAGCAGTACTTC CASSWGRSGRWGYEQYF
NA NA 14 TRBJ1-1 TRBV6-6 TGTGCCAGCAGTTACTCGGAGCCGGACACTGAAGCTTTCTTT CASSYSEPDTEAFF
NA TRBD1 16 TRBJ2-5 TRBV7-9 TGTGCCAGCAGCGCCGGGACAGGGGGAGGTCAAGAGACCCAGTACTTC CASSAGTGGGQETQYF
few TRBD1 13 TRBJ2-5 TRBV29-1 TGCAGCGTTGTGGACAGGCACCAAGAGACCCAGTACTTC CSVVDRHQETQYF
NA TRBD1 13 TRBJ1-1 TRBV28 TGTGCCAGCATTGGAGGACAGGGAAGAAAAGCTTTCTTT CASIGGQGRKAFF
NA NA 13 TRBJ1-3 TRBV14 TGTGCCAGCAGCCTTTACATGGGAAACACCATATATTTT CASSLYMGNTIYF
NA NA 14 TRBJ2-3 TRBV7-9 TGTGCCAGCAGCGACAGTTGGGGCACAGATACGCAGTATTTT CASSDSWGTDTQYF
once NA 16 TRBJ2-1 TRBV7-9 TGTGCCAGCAGCTCTCTCGGGATCTCCTCCTACAATGAGCAGTTCTTC CASSSLGISSYNEQFF
NA TRBD2 16 TRBJ2-7 TRBV4-1 TGCGCCAGCAGCCAAGATCACGGGACTAAACCCGACGAGCAGTACTTC CASSQDHGTKPDEQYF
NA NA 14 TRBJ2-1 TRBV5-6 TGTGCCAGCAGCTCCGGAGGACGGGTCAATGAGCAGTTCTTC CASSSGGRVNEQFF
NA TRBD1 14 TRBJ1-5 TRBV6-6 TGTGCCAGCCACAGGGGACAGGGGAATCAGCCCCAGCATTTT CASHRGQGNQPQHF